This T cell receptor beta chain emerged from a study of shared clonotypes between healthy human individuals. Study results and limitations: Of the naive CD4 clonotypes, roughly 5% were shared across four donors.

Sorted subsets were amplified in replicate PCRs using 200 ng DNA, around 30,000 T cell genomes. Method: immunoSEQ multiplex PCR; TCRdb's copy keeps in-frame clones and lacks some. The sample gives roughly 720,000 clones, about 90% of which show up once; roughly 36% is in the top ten. The CDR3 extends over 14 amino acids. Looked up from germline, CDR1 is MDHEN and CDR2 is SYDVKM. Between the trimmed V and J ends, which lost 4 bases and 5 bases, there was a span of 14 bases. Of note for this clone: Its antigen is not known.

This sequence joins TRBV28 and TRBJ2-5; no clear D gene. The receptor comes from a young man in good health. Some clones in this sample may be carry-over from other donors' samples. Sequenced sample: memory CD8+ T cells from PBMCs. Subset here: CD45RO+ cells pooled with CCR7-negative TemRA cells. The CDR3 DNA sequence: TGTGCCAGCAGTTCCAAACCCCCGACTGAGACCCAGTACTTC. It translates to CASSSKPPTETQYF.